This record covers a single T cell receptor beta chain. This receptor's antigen is unknown. It has no much larger one-base neighbor in the sample; base qualities were not kept. Donors were about 36 systemically healthy Caucasian individuals from Russia aged 6 to 90 years. Ten milliliters of peripheral blood were drawn from each donor into EDTA-treated Vacutainer tubes. Ficoll-Paque density-gradient centrifugation was used to isolate PBMCs, with at least 7 million obtained per sample. Trizol reagent was used to extract total RNA from the PBMCs, yielding at least 6 micrograms per sample. The percentages of naive CD45RAhigh/CD27high T cells were determined by flow cytometry on a PBMC aliquot from every donor. These data come from a study of blood T cells in healthy people across ages (dated by TCRdb to 2015 to 2017). At the level of the whole study: In model experiments, roughly one uniquely barcoded TCR beta cDNA molecule per two T cells was captured by template switching. The study measured age-related changes in TCR beta repertoire diversity using deep sequencing normalized with unique cDNA molecular identifiers. Donors were grouped into four age groups: young (average 16 years), middle-aged (roughly 40), aged (around 60) and long-lived (about 89). To avoid experimental bias, donors of different ages were randomly spread across the sequencing lanes. The study analyzed two additional independent replicas of 1 million unique cDNA reads from the same blood draw for two donors, one aged 18 to 30 and one aged 80 or older. Broader findings and caveats from the paper: As age increased, observed TCR beta diversity per million T cells dropped in a roughly linear way, and a significant reduction was already evident by age 40. Because the CMV infection status of the donors was unknown, age-related changes in expanded clonotypes may potentially have been confounded. Because profiling used bulk unsorted PBMCs, naive and antigen-experienced compartments could not be compared conclusively. The long-lived group showed more naive CD4+ T cells, fewer expanded clones and increased TCR diversity than the aged group, suggesting age selection. Observed TCR beta diversity correlated strongly with the percentage of naive T cells measured by flow cytometry. Estimates of total diversity based on one million sequenced T cells were considered lower bounds and underestimates.

The CDR1 and CDR2 encoded by the germline V gene (reference sequence) are DFQATT and SNEGSKA. Trimming costs V 1 base and J 12 bases, and their ends lie 16 bases apart. The CDR3 contains 13 residues, cysteine and phenylalanine counted. Only CDR3 DNA is held: 39 bases, read in frame from base 1. The library came from 5' RACE. The reads were generated on an Illumina HiSeq 2500. A second roughly 7 to 12 cycle PCR used a sample-barcoded 5' primer and a J-beta primer mix. A template-switch 5' adaptor carrying 12 random nucleotides introduced a unique molecular identifier onto each TCR beta cDNA molecule. At least 2.5 million CDR3-containing paired-end reads were obtained from each sample. The Mint cDNA synthesis kit, primed by a TRBC-specific oligonucleotide, was used to synthesize first-strand cDNA from all RNA. Following uracil-DNA glycosylase treatment, a first 18-cycle PCR with universal primers M1SS and BC2_uni_R was performed on all cDNA. In the original analysis: For normalization, 1 million high-quality reads, each with a distinct molecular identifier, were randomly selected from each sample. Instead of being binned into consensus sequences, reads that shared molecular identifiers were thrown out. MiTCR, run with a Q25 quality threshold and the strictest error-elimination algorithm, handled CDR3 identification, clonotype clustering and error correction. A nonparametric unseen species model with Euler transformation was used to estimate a lower bound on total TCR beta diversity. TCRdb applied fastp at Q25 and MiXCR to the public reads, then kept only in-frame beta chains. Entries that share a CDR3 protein sequence are merged under the most common genes and DNA. The V and J calls, along with clone size, are taken from TCRdb and not from the paper's own processing. This sample holds about 1.5 million distinct CDR3 sequences; about 40% were observed only once. Clones ranked in the top ten supply roughly 8.2% of the sample.

This TCR came from a woman younger than 30 in good health. Here the chain combines TRBV20-1 and TRBJ2-1; TRBD2 could be the D gene, as 5 bases match. Sample: blood. The CDR3 protein: CSARGPAGDGQFF. The bases are TGCAGTGCTAGAGGACCCGCCGGGGATGGGCAGTTCTTC.